This T cell receptor beta chain was observed in a study of blood T cell repertoires in COVID-19. At the level of the study: COVID-19 samples collected from the United States, Italy and Spain covered acute and convalescent phases. The analysed material was cDNA or gDNA that came from T cells, B-cell-depleted T cells, or PBMCs.

Per the original data handling: Reference gene primer amplification yielded estimated nucleated cell counts. Profiling relied on immunoSEQ multiplex PCR, and the TCRdb table lists in-frame clones only, not all of them. V and J calls and clone size are copied from that table; D and trimming were computed from the DNA. The top ten clones hold about 2.2% of a sample with about 280,000 clones, roughly 87% of them seen once. Trimming stripped 4 bases from V and 4 bases from J, with 19 bases between. The CDR3 loop spans 16 amino acids. CDR1 is SNHLY and CDR2 is FYNNEI in the germline V gene. The V gene is TRBV2, the J gene TRBJ1-2, with D possibly matching TRBD1 (6 bases). This TCR was sampled from a woman aged 45-65 years who had recovered from COVID-19. Specimen: peripheral blood. The CDR3 sequence is CASSALIQGPIYGYTF. In nucleotides, the CDR3 is TGTGCCAGCAGTGCCCTGATTCAGGGGCCGATCTATGGCTACACCTTC.